Listed here are 11 T cell receptor beta chains from one sample, sequenced in a study of glioma-infiltrating T cells. The iRepertoire nested amplicon-rescue multiplex PCR amplified TCR alpha and beta CDR3s from RNA. Each CDR3 protein is one row after TCRdb ran MiXCR on the multiplex PCR reads. The sample gives 90,000 or so distinct CDR3 sequences, roughly 40% of which show up once; roughly two fifths is in the top ten. Sequencing was performed on glioma tissue, nonneoplastic brain tissue, or PBMCs (not recorded which). The origin of the receptors is a human donor with low-grade glioma or glioblastoma, undergoing nonglioma brain surgery, or in good health (not recorded which).

The J gene is TRBJ2-7, the V gene TRBV30; 8 bases fit TRBD1. The CDR3 covers 15 residues. Germline V gene data show CDR1 as GTSNPN and CDR2 as SVGIG (reference sequence). V dropped 3 bases and J dropped 2; count of bases not matched to a gene: 9. CDR3 protein: CAWSLGAGGPYEQYF. CDR3 nucleotide sequence: TGTGCCTGGAGCTTAGGCGCAGGGGGCCCCTACGAGCAGTACTTC.

This clonotype was found many times. The chain recombines TRBV2 with TRBJ1-4; D might be TRBD1 (5 bases). Deletions cut 3 bases from V and 3 bases from J, with 5 bases between. The germline V gene has CDR1 SNHLY and CDR2 FYNNEI. The CDR3 runs to 13 residues. CDR3 bases: TGTGCCAGCAGTGAGACAGCTAATGAAAAACTGTTTTTT. Translated, it gives CASSETANEKLFF.

In this sample, this clonotype turned up once. A read error may produce the germline difference seen at one junction end. V usage is TRBV11-2 and J usage is TRBJ2-3, with TRBD2 as a possible D gene (6 bases). Per germline, CDR1 SGHAT and CDR2 FQNNGV. The CDR3 contains 15 residues. CDR3 coding DNA: TGTGCCAGAAGCTTTTGGGACTTGAGAACAGATACGCAGTATTTT. Translated: CARSFWDLRTDTQYF.

Concerning this clonotype itself: This may come from a read error, since a much larger clone is one base off. The chain joins TRBV11-2 to TRBJ2-7; D gene unclear. Germline V lookup: CDR1 SGHAT, CDR2 FQNNGV. The CDR3 is 12 residues long. CDR3 amino acids: CASSFPGGEQCF. Written as DNA, the CDR3 is TGTGCCAGCAGCTTTCCGGGTGGCGAGCAGTGCTTC.

The rearrangement joins TRBV28 to TRBJ1-2; 7 bases match TRBD1. The CDR3 is 11 residues long. Germline V CDR1 and CDR2: MDHEN, SYDVKM. Germline trimming cut 6 bases from V and 7 bases from J; bases unmatched to any gene: 2. The CDR3 DNA sequence: TGTGCCAGCAGCCGACAGGGTGGCTACACCTTC. Protein sequence: CASSRQGGYTF.

This clonotype has at least ten counts. The V gene is TRBV27, the J gene TRBJ2-5; perhaps TRBD1 as D (7 bases). The CDR3 totals 15 residues. Germline V gives CDR1 MNHEY, CDR2 SMNVEV (reference sequence). Trimming stripped 5 bases from V and 5 bases from J, with 18 bases between. CDR3: CASSGLQGGLETQYF. In DNA, the CDR3 is TGTGCCAGCAGTGGGCTCCAGGGGGGTCTCGAGACCCAGTACTTC.

Ten or more counts support this clonotype. The CDR3 DNA sequence: TGTGCCAGCAGTTCCGTCAGGGGTTCCAATGGCTACACCTTC. Translating it yields CASSSVRGSNGYTF. The chain joins TRBV28 to TRBJ1-2; maybe TRBD1 (6 bases). The germline gives CDR1 MDHEN, CDR2 SYDVKM. This CDR3 spans 14 amino acids. V gave up 4 bases and J gave up 6 bases, with 15 bases separating them.

This clonotype was seen many times. The chain carries TRBV10-1 and TRBJ1-1; D is perhaps TRBD1 (6 bases). V gave up 9 bases and J gave up 4 bases, with 15 bases separating them. Germline CDR1 is WNHNN and CDR2 is SYGVQD (reference sequence). The CDR3 length is 13 residues. In DNA, the CDR3 is TGCGCCAGTTCCAGGGGTCCGGGCACTGAAGCTTTCTTT. Its protein is CASSRGPGTEAFF.

The chain is built from TRBV7-9 and TRBJ2-1, with 13 positions matching TRBD2. The V segment lost 5 bases and the J segment 15 bases; nucleotides outside the gene matches: 10. The CDR3 loop spans 14 amino acids. Per germline, CDR1 SEHNR and CDR2 FQNEAQ (reference sequence). In nucleotides, the CDR3 is TGTGCCAGCAGCCGAGTGGGACTAGCGGGAAATGGGTTCTTC. Amino acid sequence: CASSRVGLAGNGFF.

The chain employs TRBV7-2 and TRBJ2-5; D possibly corresponds to TRBD1 (5 bases). Trimming removed 5 bases from V and 4 bases from J, with 11 bases in between. CDR3 size: 13 residues. The V gene's germline CDR1 is SGHTA and CDR2 FQGNSA. CDR3: CASSLTGAETQYF. CDR3 nucleotides: TGTGCCAGCAGCCTCACAGGAGCAGAGACCCAGTACTTC.

Many counts were recorded for this clonotype. V gene TRBV19 combines with J gene TRBJ2-3; 7 bases are shared with TRBD2. V was pared by 1 base and J by 1 base, with 2 bases of the junction left unmatched. The CDR3 runs to 15 residues. In germline, CDR1 is LNHDA, CDR2 SQIVND (reference sequence). CDR3 loop: CASSIAGGGTDTQYF. The CDR3 nucleotides read TGTGCCAGTAGTATAGCTGGGGGGGGCACAGATACGCAGTATTTT.